This T cell receptor beta chain was captured in a study of vaccination and CD4 T cells after COVID-19. At the level of the study: Post-COVID draws followed diagnosis by a median around 100 days (range 35 to 161). Taking of post-vaccine samples occurred a median about 70 days after dose two (range 14 to 241).

Trimming shortened V by 7 bases and J by 12 bases, and 15 bases separated the two germline ends. The length of the CDR3 is 11 residues. Germline values: CDR1 MNHEY, CDR2 SVGEGT. Treatment indicated: approximately 9-day PBMC culture with coronavirus spike peptide pools or control peptides (ViraFEST assay). An Oncomine TCR Beta short-read assay was used to sequence the DNA from cultured CD4+ T cells. Using its own MiXCR run on the PCR reads, TCRdb lists one record per CDR3 protein. The table records some 15,000 distinct CDR3 sequences, under 75% of them present only once. This clonotype came up a few times. As yet, its antigen is unknown.

The sequenced sample was CD4+ T cells from blood, cultured in vitro. The gene calls are TRBV6-2 or TRBV6-3 and TRBJ1-2; perhaps TRBD1 as D (5 bases). The clonotype was recovered from a human donor who had recovered from COVID-19. The CDR3 DNA reads as TGTGCCAGCAAAGACTCCAGGGCCCACACCTTC. Protein: CASKDSRAHTF.